The sequence of this T cell receptor (beta chain) was determined in a study of blood T cell repertoires in COVID-19. In the study overall: The analysed material was cDNA or gDNA that came from T cells, B-cell-depleted T cells, or PBMCs.

Per the study methods: Amplification with reference gene primers provided the estimates of nucleated cell counts. Sequencing used immunoSEQ multiplex PCR; TCRdb keeps in-frame clones, though not all of them. The DNA was the basis for D and trimming; V, J and clone size are from that table. Of 200,000 to 300,000 clones listed, 80% to 90% were seen once; the top ten hold about 4%. The CDR3 consists of 15 residues. Germline CDR1 reads GTSNPN; CDR2 reads SVGIG (reference sequence). J was trimmed by 4 bases and V by 4 bases; bases with no gene match: 10. This clonotype originated in a woman between 35 and 50 years old with acute or convalescent COVID-19. Sequencing was performed on peripheral blood. V and J are TRBV30 and TRBJ1-5; 7 nucleotides agree with TRBD1. The CDR3 is CAWNHRGLRNQPQHF. The CDR3 DNA reads as TGTGCCTGGAACCACAGGGGCTTGAGGAATCAGCCCCAGCATTTT.